Described below is a single TCR beta chain sequence and its context. The antigen is unknown. A read error may be the cause here, since a much bigger clone is one base away. This sample is part of a study of blood T cells in healthy people across ages. Whole-study findings and limits: Naive CD4+ cell counts and diversity both ran higher in long-lived than in aged donors.

Germline V CDR1 and CDR2: SGHTA, FQGNSA. V was shortened by 3 bases and J by 0 bases, with 9 bases between the two germline ends. This CDR3 comprises 15 residues. With a J-beta primer mix and a sample-barcoded 5' primer, a second PCR ran 7 to 11 cycles. Every individual sample yielded 2.5 million or more paired-end reads (each containing CDR3). TCRdb re-analysed the 5' RACE reads in MiXCR, keeping a single row per CDR3 protein. The table includes approximately 1,000,000 distinct CDR3 sequences, more than 30% detected once. The receptor comes from a man aged 18-30 years in good health. This chain connects TRBV7-2 to TRBJ2-1; D unresolved. The sample consisted of blood. CDR3 region: CASSLAPISYNEQFF. The DNA for the CDR3 is TGTGCCAGCAGCTTGGCGCCAATCTCCTACAATGAGCAGTTCTTC.